This T cell receptor (beta chain) was sequenced in a study of T cell changes during pregnancy in multiple sclerosis. The CDR3 is 13 residues long. The germline V gene has CDR1 LNHDA and CDR2 SQIVND (reference sequence). Trimming cost V 0 bases and J 10 bases, with 7 bases left between them. The data were produced by immunoSEQ multiplex PCR, yet TCRdb's version contains in-frame clones alone and is incomplete. The sample holds 80,000 to 100,000 clones; over 75% are singletons and the top ten take under 0.85%. The TCR sequence derives from a female donor in good health, enrolled as a control in a pregnancy study. The V and J genes are TRBV19 and TRBJ1-6; D ambiguous. Source: peripheral blood, taken in the second trimester of pregnancy. Here the CDR3 DNA reads TGTGCCAGTAGTATAGACGAGGTATCACCCCTCCACTTT. Translation: CASSIDEVSPLHF.